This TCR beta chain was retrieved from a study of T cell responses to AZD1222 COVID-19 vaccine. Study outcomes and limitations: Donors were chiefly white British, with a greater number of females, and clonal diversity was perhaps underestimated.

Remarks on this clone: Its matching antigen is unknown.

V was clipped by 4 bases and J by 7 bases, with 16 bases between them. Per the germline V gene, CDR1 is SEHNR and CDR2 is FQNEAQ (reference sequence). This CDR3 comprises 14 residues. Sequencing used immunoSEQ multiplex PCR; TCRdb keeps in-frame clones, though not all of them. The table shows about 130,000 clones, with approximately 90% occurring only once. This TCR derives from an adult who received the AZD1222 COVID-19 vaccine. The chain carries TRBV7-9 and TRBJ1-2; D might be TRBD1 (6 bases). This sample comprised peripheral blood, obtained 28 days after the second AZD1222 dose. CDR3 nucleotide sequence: TGTGCCAGCAGCTCTCTTTACAGGGTTAGTGGCTACACCTTC. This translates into CASSSLYRVSGYTF.